What follows are 21 T cell receptor beta chains derived from one specimen sequenced in a study of T cells after yellow fever vaccination. TCRdb re-called the 5' RACE reads with MiXCR, one entry per CDR3 protein. Seen here are tens of thousands of distinct CDR3 sequences, about 7.3% observed once, and the top ten hold roughly 30%. Sample: CD8+ T cells sorted from PBMCs, taken approximately 11 days after the first yellow fever vaccination. Receptors were obtained from a man between 18 and 35 years old who received the YFV17D yellow fever vaccine.

This clonotype was seen repeatedly, ten times or more. The chain carries TRBV4-3 and TRBJ2-7, with D tentatively TRBD1 (5 bases). In germline, CDR1 is LGHNA, CDR2 YSLEER. The CDR3 loop spans 16 amino acids. Trimming pared 0 bases from V and 2 bases from J, leaving 14 bases between. CDR3 nucleotide sequence: TGCGCCAGCAGCCAAGAGGTACCAGGGCCGGCCTACGAGCAGTACTTC. Residues: CASSQEVPGPAYEQYF.

This clonotype came up many times. The chain recombines TRBV14 with TRBJ2-7; D is uncertain. CDR1 is SGHDN, CDR2 FVKESK, per germline. V lost 8 bases to trimming and J lost 6 bases, with 14 bases between them. The CDR3 totals 12 residues. Here the CDR3 DNA reads TGTGCCAGCGTTATGTCTGCACTCGAGCAGTACGTC. Its translation is CASVMSALEQYV.

This clonotype was detected a few times. Compared with germline, one end of the junction differs, possibly owing to a read error. The rearrangement links TRBV7-9 to TRBJ2-1; a possible D gene is TRBD1 (6 bases). The CDR3 spans 13 residues. In germline, CDR1 is SEHNR, CDR2 FQNEAQ (reference sequence). DNA for the CDR3: TGTGCCAGCAGCGGGGGCTCCGACAATGAGCAGTTCTTC. It specifies CASSGGSDNEQFF.

This clonotype was counted at least ten times. The V gene is TRBV5-1, the J gene TRBJ2-2; a possible D gene is TRBD1 (7 bases). The germline V and J ends were trimmed by 2 bases and 3 bases, with 11 bases remaining between them. The germline gives CDR1 SGHRS, CDR2 YFSETQ. The CDR3 runs 15 residues. Here the CDR3 DNA reads TGCGCCAGCAGCTTCAGGGGGGCCGACACCGGGGAGCTGTTTTTT. This encodes CASSFRGADTGELFF.

This chain links TRBV12-3 or TRBV12-4 with TRBJ1-4; D gene unclear. Trimming removed 7 bases at V and 8 bases at J, with 11 bases between. The CDR3 has 12 amino acids. The CDR3 spells CASTGWPEKLFF. CDR3 nucleotide sequence: TGTGCCAGCACAGGTTGGCCAGAAAAACTGTTTTTT.

This clonotype was recorded at least ten times. The V call is TRBV4-2, the J call TRBJ2-5, with 9 bases fitting TRBD1. Trimming took 3 bases from V and 5 from J; bases not matched to a gene: 4. CDR1 is LGHNA and CDR2 is YNFKEQ in the germline V gene. The CDR3 is 14 residues long. The CDR3 sequence is CASSHPDRGETQYF. The CDR3 nucleotides read TGTGCCAGCAGCCACCCCGACAGGGGGGAGACCCAGTACTTC.

This clonotype was counted at least ten times. This sequence joins TRBV5-1 and TRBJ1-2, with D possibly being TRBD1 (6 bases). The CDR3 length is 15 residues. The V gene's germline CDR1 is SGHRS and CDR2 YFSETQ. The V and J ends lost 0 bases and 5 bases respectively, with 14 bases between them. DNA of the CDR3: TGCGCCAGCAGCTTGGCCGCAGGGGATGCGTATGGCTACACCTTC. Translation gives CASSLAAGDAYGYTF.

About this clonotype: This clone may be a read error of a much larger clone one base away. The chain links TRBV11-2 to TRBJ2-3; unclear D gene. This CDR3 is 11 amino acids long. V lost 6 bases and J lost 6, with 7 bases in between. CDR1 is SGHAT, CDR2 FQNNGV, per germline. The CDR3 reads CASRSYDTQYF. CDR3 bases: TGTGCCAGCAGGTCTTACGATACGCAGTATTTT.

This clonotype was found many times. The gene calls are TRBV2 and TRBJ1-1; no clear D. Germline values: CDR1 SNHLY, CDR2 FYNNEI. Trimming stripped 8 bases from V and 8 bases from J, with 9 bases between. The CDR3 loop spans 10 amino acids. This CDR3 reads CASAHVEAFF. Here the CDR3 DNA reads TGTGCCAGCGCCCACGTCGAAGCTTTCTTT.

J is TRBJ1-1 and V is TRBV4-1; TRBD1 might be the D (6 bases). The CDR3 covers 12 residues. Germline assignment: CDR1 MGHRA and CDR2 YSYEKL. V lost 4 bases and J lost 7, with 10 bases in between. CDR3 sequence: CASSRTTGEAFF. CDR3 DNA sequence: TGCGCCAGCAGCCGAACGACAGGTGAAGCTTTCTTT.

In the case of this clonotype: A much more abundant neighbour one base away suggests this may be a read error. The V gene is TRBV20-1, the J gene TRBJ2-1; 10 bases match TRBD2. Germline-derived CDR1 and CDR2 are DFQATT and SNEGSKA (reference sequence). This CDR3 has 15 amino acids. The V and J ends lost 2 bases and 9 bases, in that order; junction bases with no gene match: 10. This chain's CDR3 is CSARKPAGGVPEQFF. In nucleotides, the CDR3 is TGCAGTGCTAGAAAGCCAGCGGGGGGGGTTCCTGAGCAGTTCTTC.

This clonotype has a count of ten or more. The chain is built from TRBV4-1 and TRBJ2-1, with no clear D. This CDR3 is 13 amino acids long. Trimming left V 0 bases short and J 4 bases short, with 4 bases between. CDR1 is MGHRA and CDR2 is YSYEKL in the germline V gene. CDR3 loop: CASSQDLYNEQFF. The CDR3 DNA sequence: TGCGCCAGCAGCCAAGATCTGTACAATGAGCAGTTCTTC.

There are a few counts of this clonotype. The chain joins TRBV7-9 to TRBJ1-2; 11 positions agree with TRBD1. The trim removed 5 bases at V and 6 bases at J, leaving 11 bases unmatched. The CDR3 is made up of 16 amino acids. Germline V gene sequence: CDR1 SEHNR, CDR2 FQNEAQ (reference sequence). This CDR3 reads CASSPAADRGPDGYTF. The CDR3 DNA is TGTGCCAGCAGCCCAGCGGCGGACAGGGGGCCTGATGGCTACACCTTC.

This clonotype was seen repeatedly, ten times or more. This chain uses TRBV7-9 with TRBJ2-3; 10 bases fit TRBD1. CDR1 and CDR2 from the germline V gene are SEHNR and FQNEAQ (reference sequence). CDR3 length: 18 amino acids. The junction had 12 bases not matched to a gene; V was cut back by 2 bases and J by 4 bases. The CDR3 nucleotides are TGTGCCAGCAGCTTACATCTCCCCGGGACAGGGGAGGCAGATACGCAGTATTTT. It yields the protein CASSLHLPGTGEADTQYF.

This CDR3 is CASSPRGGAHNEQFF. The CDR3 nucleotides are TGTGCCAGCAGCCCTCGCGGGGGGGCCCACAATGAGCAGTTCTTC. The rearrangement uses TRBV3-1 and TRBJ2-1; 9 bases fit TRBD2. CDR3 size: 15 residues. Germline loops: CDR1 LGHDT, CDR2 YNNKEL (reference sequence). The junction had 6 bases not matched to a gene; V was cut back by 4 bases and J by 5 bases.

This clonotype came up a few times. J is TRBJ1-5 and V is TRBV6-5; no clear D gene. CDR1 is MNHEY and CDR2 is SVGAGI in the germline V gene. This CDR3 spans 19 amino acids. V was clipped by 2 bases and J by 2 bases, with 22 bases between them. This CDR3 reads CASSYTIGPAKLGNQPQHF. In DNA form, the CDR3 reads TGTGCCAGCAGTTACACCATCGGACCCGCCAAATTGGGCAATCAGCCCCAGCATTTT.

This clonotype was counted many times. V gene TRBV6-1 combines with J gene TRBJ2-4; 12 nucleotides line up with TRBD1. There are 16 residues in the CDR3. The junction had 5 bases not matched to a gene; V was cut back by 0 bases and J by 8 bases. Germline CDR1 reads MNHNS; CDR2 reads SASEGT. CDR3 residues: CASSEAQGTGGDIQYF. CDR3 nucleotide sequence: TGTGCCAGCAGTGAAGCGCAGGGGACAGGGGGCGACATTCAGTACTTC.

This clonotype has at least ten counts. CDR3 residues: CASSFSRDGGPGDTGELFF. The DNA for the CDR3 is TGTGCCAGCAGCTTCTCCCGGGACGGGGGGCCGGGGGACACCGGGGAGCTGTTTTTT. The V call is TRBV7-6, the J call TRBJ2-2, with a weak D call TRBD2 (7 bases). V was clipped by 3 bases and J by 3 bases, with 23 bases between them. CDR3 length: 19 residues. CDR1 SGHVS and CDR2 FNYEAQ come from the germline V gene.

The chain employs TRBV19 and TRBJ1-2; maybe TRBD1 (5 bases). Deletions cut 8 bases from V and 8 bases from J, with 18 bases between. CDR3 length equals 13 residues. The V gene's germline CDR1 is LNHDA and CDR2 SQIVND (reference sequence). DNA for the CDR3: TGTGCCAGTTCGGTCGGGGGGGTTGTGGGCTACACCTTC. Its translation: CASSVGGVVGYTF.

This clonotype was counted only a few times. This sequence joins TRBV7-8 and TRBJ2-7, with a tentative D call TRBD2 (5 bases). This CDR3 spans 12 amino acids. Germline assignment: CDR1 SGHVS and CDR2 FQNEAQ. Trimming stripped 1 base from V and 6 bases from J, with 7 bases between. The CDR3 loop reads CASSLVAGEQYF. The DNA for the CDR3 is TGTGCCAGCAGCTTAGTTGCGGGCGAGCAGTACTTC.

This clonotype has just a few counts. The V and J genes are TRBV5-1 and TRBJ2-7; D remains unclear. The CDR3 has 14 amino acids. Trimming removed 7 bases from V and 5 bases from J, with 19 bases in between. CDR1 SGHRS and CDR2 YFSETQ come from the germline V gene. CDR3: CASGLTWKLNEQYF. CDR3 DNA: TGCGCCAGCGGCCTCACATGGAAATTAAACGAGCAGTACTTC.